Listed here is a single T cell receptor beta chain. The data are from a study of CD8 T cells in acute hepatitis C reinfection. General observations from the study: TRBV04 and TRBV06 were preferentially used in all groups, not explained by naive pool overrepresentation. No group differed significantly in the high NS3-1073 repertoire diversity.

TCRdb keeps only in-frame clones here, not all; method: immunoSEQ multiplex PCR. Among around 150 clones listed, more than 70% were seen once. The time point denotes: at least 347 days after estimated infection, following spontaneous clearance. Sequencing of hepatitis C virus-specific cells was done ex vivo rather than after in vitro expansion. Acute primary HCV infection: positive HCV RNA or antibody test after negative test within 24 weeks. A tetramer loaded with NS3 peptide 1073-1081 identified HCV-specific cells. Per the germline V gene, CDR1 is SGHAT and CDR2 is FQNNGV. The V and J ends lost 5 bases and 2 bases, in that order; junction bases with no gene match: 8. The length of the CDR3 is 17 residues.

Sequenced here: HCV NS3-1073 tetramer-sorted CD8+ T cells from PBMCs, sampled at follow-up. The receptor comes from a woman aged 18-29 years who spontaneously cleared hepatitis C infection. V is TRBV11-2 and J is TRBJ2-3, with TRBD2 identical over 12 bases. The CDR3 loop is CASSPRLAGEPTDTQYF. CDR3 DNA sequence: TGTGCCAGCAGCCCTAGACTAGCGGGAGAGCCCACAGATACGCAGTATTTT.